This TCR beta chain was found in a study of technical replicates of blood from a handful of donors. This clone showed up just a few times. Produced via immunoSEQ multiplex PCR; TCRdb's table is partial and in-frame only. The table has more than 60,000 clones, 95% seen once. This CDR3 has 16 amino acids. The ends were cut back, 6 bases at V and 5 bases at J, with 20 bases in the middle. Looked up from germline, CDR1 is LNHDA and CDR2 is SQIVND (reference sequence). The genes are TRBV19 and TRBJ1-5; tentative D call: TRBD1 (6 bases). Sequences were obtained from T cells isolated from PBMCs. This clonotype originated in a human donor in good health. CDR3 protein: CASSPFRGKIYQPQHF. The CDR3 nucleotides are TGTGCCAGTAGCCCCTTCAGGGGAAAAATATATCAGCCCCAGCATTTT.